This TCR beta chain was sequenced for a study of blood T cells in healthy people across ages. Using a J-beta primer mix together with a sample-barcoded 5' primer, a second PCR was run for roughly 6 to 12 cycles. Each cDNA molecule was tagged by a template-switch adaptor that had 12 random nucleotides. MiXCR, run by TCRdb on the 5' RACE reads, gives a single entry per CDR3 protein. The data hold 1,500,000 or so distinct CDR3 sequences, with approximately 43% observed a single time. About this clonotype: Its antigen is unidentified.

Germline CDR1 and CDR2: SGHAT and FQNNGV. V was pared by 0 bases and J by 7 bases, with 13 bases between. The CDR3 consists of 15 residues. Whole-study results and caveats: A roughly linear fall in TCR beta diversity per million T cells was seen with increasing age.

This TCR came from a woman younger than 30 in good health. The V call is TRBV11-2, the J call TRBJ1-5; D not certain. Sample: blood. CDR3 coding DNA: TGTGCCAGCAGCTTAGAAGGTGTGGGTTCACAGCCCCAGCATTTT. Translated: CASSLEGVGSQPQHF. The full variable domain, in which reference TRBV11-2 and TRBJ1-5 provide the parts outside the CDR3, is EAGVAQSPRYKIIEKRQSVAFWCNPISGHATLYWYQQILGQGPKLLIQFQNNGVVDDSQLPKDRFSAERLKGVDSTLKIQPAKLEDSAVYLCASSLEGVGSQPQHFGDGTRLSIL.